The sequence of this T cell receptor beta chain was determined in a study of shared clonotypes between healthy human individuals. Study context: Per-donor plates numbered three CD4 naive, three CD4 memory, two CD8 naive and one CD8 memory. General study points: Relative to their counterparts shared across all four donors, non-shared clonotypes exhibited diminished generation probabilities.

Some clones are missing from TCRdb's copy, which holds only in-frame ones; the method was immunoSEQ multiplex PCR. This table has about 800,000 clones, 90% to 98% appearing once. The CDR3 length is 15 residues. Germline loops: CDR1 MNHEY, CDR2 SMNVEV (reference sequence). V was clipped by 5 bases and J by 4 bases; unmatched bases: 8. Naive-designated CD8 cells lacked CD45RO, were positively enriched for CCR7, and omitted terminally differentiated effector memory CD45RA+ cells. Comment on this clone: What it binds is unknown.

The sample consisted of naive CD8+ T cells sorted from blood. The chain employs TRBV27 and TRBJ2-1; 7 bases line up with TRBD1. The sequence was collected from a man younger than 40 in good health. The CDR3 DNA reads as TGTGCCAGCAGTCCCCGGGACAGAATATACAATGAGCAGTTCTTC. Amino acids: CASSPRDRIYNEQFF.